These T cell receptor beta chains were read from a single sample in a study of T-cell memory formation after mild COVID-19. One entry per CDR3 protein results from TCRdb running MiXCR on the 5' RACE reads. This sample has fewer than 550,000 distinct CDR3 sequences, with 15% to 20% found just once. Input material: PBMCs or a T cell subset sorted from them (not recorded which). Receptor source: an adult woman who had mild COVID-19 (a few samples of this study predate the infection). Cell type and time point are not known. Each CDR3 is given with its conserved first and last residue. The order of the fields is V gene, J gene, clone size, D gene, CDR3 protein, CDR3 DNA. D genes are given only for firm matches. Clone size is shown for a subset of rows, as once, few, many or a class of expanded clone.

>TRBV5-6|TRBJ2-1|NA|NA
CASSSWGFGQFF
TGTGCCAGCAGCAGCTGGGGGTTCGGGCAGTTCTTC
>TRBV5-1|TRBJ2-3|few|NA
CASSLQSASTDTQYF
TGCGCCAGCAGCTTACAGTCGGCTAGCACAGATACGCAGTATTTT
>TRBV7-2|TRBJ2-1|few|NA
CASSLSLGQFF
TGTGCCAGCAGCTTATCCCTCGGGCAGTTCTTC
>TRBV12-3/TRBV12-4|TRBJ2-5|few|TRBD2
CASSSTSGLRLETQYF
TGTGCCAGCAGTTCCACTAGCGGACTAAGATTGGAGACCCAGTACTTC
>TRBV4-3|TRBJ2-1|NA|TRBD2
CASSQREGHNEQFF
TGCGCCAGCAGCCAGCGGGAGGGCCACAATGAGCAGTTCTTC
>TRBV27|TRBJ2-7|few|NA
CASTKTRQYF
TGTGCCAGCACCAAGACCCGCCAGTACTTC
>TRBV9|TRBJ2-1|many|TRBD1
CASSDGTVAINEQFF
TGTGCCAGCAGCGACGGGACAGTGGCTATAAATGAGCAGTTCTTC
>TRBV27|TRBJ2-7|NA|NA
CASSPTADYYEQYF
TGTGCCAGCAGCCCCACGGCGGACTACTACGAGCAGTACTTC
>TRBV5-1|TRBJ2-2|NA|NA
CASANGANTGELFF
TGCGCCAGCGCCAATGGTGCGAACACCGGGGAGCTGTTTTTT
>TRBV5-1|TRBJ1-1|few|NA
CASRGAWDTEAFF
TGCGCCAGCAGGGGGGCGTGGGACACTGAAGCTTTCTTT
>TRBV10-3|TRBJ2-5|NA|TRBD2
CAISESGGETQYF
TGTGCCATCAGTGAAAGCGGGGGAGAGACCCAGTACTTC
>TRBV6-5|TRBJ2-5|few|TRBD1
CASSYSSGTGQTQYF
TGTGCCAGCAGTTACTCTTCAGGGACAGGGCAAACCCAGTACTTC
>TRBV6-5|TRBJ2-3|NA|NA
CASSYERADTQYF
TGTGCCAGCAGTTACGAGCGGGCAGATACGCAGTATTTT
>TRBV7-8|TRBJ2-6|few|NA
CASSFEGGGANVLTF
TGTGCCAGCAGCTTCGAGGGCGGAGGGGCCAACGTCCTGACTTTC
>TRBV9|TRBJ1-1|NA|NA
CASSLSPGNEAFF
TGTGCCAGCAGCCTTAGCCCAGGGAATGAAGCTTTCTTT
>TRBV7-2|TRBJ1-2|few|NA
CASSLGQLNYGYTF
TGTGCCAGCAGCTTAGGCCAGCTTAACTATGGCTACACCTTC
>TRBV11-2|TRBJ1-1|few|NA
CASSSDRFGSNTEAFF
TGTGCCAGCAGCTCCGATCGTTTCGGCTCGAACACTGAAGCTTTCTTT
>TRBV5-1|TRBJ1-1|few|NA
CASSLTPDYTEAFF
TGCGCCAGCAGCCTGACCCCAGATTACACTGAAGCTTTCTTT
>TRBV4-2|TRBJ1-2|few|TRBD1
CASSQATGDDYGYTF
TGTGCCAGCAGCCAAGCGACAGGGGACGACTATGGCTACACCTTC
>TRBV2|TRBJ1-1|NA|NA
CASSEYPGGTEAFF
TGTGCCAGCAGTGAATATCCGGGGGGGACTGAAGCTTTCTTT
>TRBV7-9|TRBJ1-1|few|NA
CASSFSVRLTDEAFF
TGTGCCAGCAGCTTTTCGGTCCGACTGACGGATGAAGCTTTCTTT
>TRBV19|TRBJ2-6|NA|NA
CASSRPSSGANVLTF
TGTGCCAGTAGCCGTCCCTCCTCTGGGGCCAACGTCCTGACTTTC
>TRBV27|TRBJ2-7|few|NA
CASSFSRDYEQYF
TGTGCCAGCAGTTTTTCCCGGGACTACGAGCAGTACTTC
>TRBV4-1|TRBJ2-7|few|NA
CASSQDGLWPYEQYF
TGCGCCAGCAGCCAAGATGGGTTATGGCCTTACGAGCAGTACTTC
>TRBV24-1|TRBJ2-3|few|NA
CATGPSGTPGTDTQYF
TGTGCCACCGGGCCCTCAGGGACCCCTGGCACAGATACGCAGTATTTT
>TRBV6-6|TRBJ2-1|few|NA
CASSYDRLQFF
TGTGCCAGCAGCTACGACAGGTTGCAGTTCTTC
>TRBV12-3/TRBV12-4|TRBJ2-7|few|TRBD2
CASSFGGLAGGLYF
TGTGCCAGCAGTTTCGGGGGACTAGCGGGAGGGCTGTACTTC
>TRBV7-2|TRBJ2-1|NA|NA
CASSQGSFNEQFF
TGTGCCAGCAGCCAGGGTAGTTTTAATGAGCAGTTCTTC
>TRBV25-1|TRBJ1-2|few|NA
CASKREEGYGYTF
TGTGCCAGCAAGAGGGAGGAAGGCTATGGCTACACCTTC
>TRBV18|TRBJ2-1|NA|TRBD1
CASSPMTGAYNEQFF
TGTGCCAGCTCACCCATGACAGGGGCCTACAATGAGCAGTTCTTC
>TRBV4-2|TRBJ2-6|NA|NA
CASSQDYRTATSGANVLTF
TGTGCCAGCAGCCAAGATTACCGGACAGCGACCTCTGGGGCCAACGTCCTGACTTTC
>TRBV7-8|TRBJ2-1|few|TRBD2
CASSWGGPLVDEQFF
TGTGCCAGCAGCTGGGGAGGGCCCCTAGTGGATGAGCAGTTCTTC
>TRBV24-1|TRBJ1-5|NA|NA
CATSDPTRGVPQHF
TGTGCCACCAGTGACCCTACCCGGGGGGTGCCCCAGCATTTT
>TRBV12-3/TRBV12-4|TRBJ1-1|many|TRBD1
CASSLTGEAFF
TGTGCCAGCAGCTTGACAGGGGAAGCTTTCTTT
>TRBV20-1|TRBJ1-1|few|NA
CSARVQGPNTEAFF
TGCAGTGCTAGAGTTCAGGGCCCAAACACTGAAGCTTTCTTT
>TRBV12-3/TRBV12-4|TRBJ2-7|NA|NA
CASSYLGPTYEQYF
TGTGCCAGCAGCTACCTAGGGCCCACCTACGAGCAGTACTTC
>TRBV6-1|TRBJ2-7|many|TRBD2
CASIKGLAGGPREQYF
TGTGCCAGCATAAAGGGACTAGCGGGGGGGCCTCGAGAGCAGTACTTC
>TRBV28|TRBJ1-1|few|NA
CASRVGPAEAFF
TGTGCCAGCAGGGTAGGGCCTGCTGAAGCTTTCTTT
>TRBV7-2|TRBJ1-1|NA|NA
CASNTKGGRMNTEAFF
TGTGCCAGCAACACAAAAGGAGGCAGAATGAACACTGAAGCTTTCTTT
>TRBV2|TRBJ2-7|few|NA
CASSATGYEQYF
TGTGCCAGCAGTGCTACAGGATACGAGCAGTACTTC
>TRBV6-5|TRBJ1-5|few|TRBD1
CASSYSGQGDRGPQHF
TGTGCCAGCAGTTATTCCGGACAGGGCGACCGAGGGCCCCAGCATTTT
>TRBV20-1|TRBJ2-7|NA|NA
CSARGLSYEQYF
TGCAGTGCTAGAGGGTTATCCTACGAGCAGTACTTC
>TRBV9|TRBJ1-1|NA|NA
CASSRLGRLMNTEAFF
TGTGCCAGCAGCCGTCTGGGGAGACTCATGAACACTGAAGCTTTCTTT
>TRBV7-8|TRBJ2-7|NA|NA
CASSSRRVSSYEQYF
TGTGCCAGCAGCTCCAGGCGGGTCTCCTCCTACGAGCAGTACTTC
>TRBV24-1|TRBJ1-2|NA|TRBD1
CATSDLLLPGTGGYGYTF
TGTGCCACCAGTGATTTGTTGTTACCCGGGACAGGGGGCTATGGCTACACCTTC
>TRBV12-3/TRBV12-4|TRBJ1-2|NA|NA
CASSFSVRGGYTF
TGTGCCAGCAGTTTTTCCGTCCGGGGTGGCTACACCTTC
>TRBV2|TRBJ2-3|few|TRBD2
CASSEAGVRSTDTQYF
TGTGCCAGCAGTGAGGCGGGAGTTAGAAGCACAGATACGCAGTATTTT
>TRBV29-1|TRBJ2-1|NA|TRBD2
CSAGLGREQFF
TGCAGCGCGGGACTAGGTCGTGAGCAGTTCTTC
>TRBV24-1|TRBJ1-5|NA|NA
CATSGGRGGLSNQPQHF
TGTGCCACCAGTGGAGGTCGTGGGGGATTGAGCAATCAGCCCCAGCATTTT
>TRBV4-2|TRBJ1-2|NA|TRBD1
CASSQETGGHGYTF
TGTGCCAGCAGCCAGGAGACAGGGGGGCATGGCTACACCTTC
>TRBV5-1|TRBJ2-7|NA|NA
CASSYRVGSSYEQYF
TGCGCCAGCAGCTACAGGGTAGGGAGCTCCTACGAGCAGTACTTC